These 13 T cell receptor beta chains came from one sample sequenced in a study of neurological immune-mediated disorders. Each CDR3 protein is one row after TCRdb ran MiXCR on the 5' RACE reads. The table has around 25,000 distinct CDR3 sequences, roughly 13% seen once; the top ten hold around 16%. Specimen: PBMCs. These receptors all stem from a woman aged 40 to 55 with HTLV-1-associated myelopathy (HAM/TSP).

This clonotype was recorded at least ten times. This CDR3 is CASSLGGGLDEQFF. Written as DNA, the CDR3 is TGTGCCAGCAGCTTAGGGGGCGGCCTCGATGAGCAGTTCTTC. The V gene is TRBV7-2, the J gene TRBJ2-1, with D possibly TRBD1 on 5 matching bases. Germline lookup yields CDR1 SGHTA and CDR2 FQGNSA. V was pared by 1 base and J by 8 bases, with 12 bases between. The CDR3 length is 14 residues. The full variable domain, in which reference TRBV7-2 and TRBJ2-1 provide the parts outside the CDR3, is GAGVSQSPSNKVTEKGKDVELRCDPISGHTALYWYRQSLGQGLEFLIYFQGNSAPDKSGLPSDRFSAERTGGSVSTLTIQRTQQEDSAVYLCASSLGGGLDEQFFGPGTRLTVL.

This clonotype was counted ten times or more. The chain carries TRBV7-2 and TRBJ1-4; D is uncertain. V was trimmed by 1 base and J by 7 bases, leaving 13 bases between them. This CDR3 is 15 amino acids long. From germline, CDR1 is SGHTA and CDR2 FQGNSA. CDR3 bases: TGTGCCAGCAGCTTAGTCGGGGAGACTGGTGAAAAACTGTTTTTT. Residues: CASSLVGETGEKLFF.

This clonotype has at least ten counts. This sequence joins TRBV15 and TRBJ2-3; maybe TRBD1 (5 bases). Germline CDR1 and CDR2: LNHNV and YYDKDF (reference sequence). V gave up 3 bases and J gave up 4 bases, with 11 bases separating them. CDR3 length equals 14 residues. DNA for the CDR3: TGTGCCACCAGCAGCTGGTGGGGCGCAGATACGCAGTATTTT. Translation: CATSSWWGADTQYF.

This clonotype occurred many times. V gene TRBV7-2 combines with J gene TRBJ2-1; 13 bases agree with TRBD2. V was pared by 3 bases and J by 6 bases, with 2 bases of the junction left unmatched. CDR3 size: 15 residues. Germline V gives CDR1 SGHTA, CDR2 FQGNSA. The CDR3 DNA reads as TGTGCCAGCAGCTTGACTAGCGGGGGGTTCAATGAGCAGTTCTTC. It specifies CASSLTSGGFNEQFF.

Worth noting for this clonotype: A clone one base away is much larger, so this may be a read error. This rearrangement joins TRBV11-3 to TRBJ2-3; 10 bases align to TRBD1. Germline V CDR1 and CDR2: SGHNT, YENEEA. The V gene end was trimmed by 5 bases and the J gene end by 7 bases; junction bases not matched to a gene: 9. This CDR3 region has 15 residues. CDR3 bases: TGTGCCAGCAGCGTGGGACAGGGGTTCCCATATACGCAGTATTTT. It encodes CASSVGQGFPYTQYF.

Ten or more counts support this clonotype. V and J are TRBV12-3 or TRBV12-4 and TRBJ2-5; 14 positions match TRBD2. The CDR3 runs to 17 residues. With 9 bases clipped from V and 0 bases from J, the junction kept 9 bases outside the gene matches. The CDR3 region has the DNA TGTGCCAGTGGGACTAGCGGGGGCCAAATGTACCAAGAGACCCAGTACTTC. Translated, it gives CASGTSGGQMYQETQYF.

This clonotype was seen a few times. CDR3 in amino acids: CASSATRRTQETQYF. CDR3 nucleotides: TGTGCCAGCAGCGCGACTAGGAGGACCCAAGAGACCCAGTACTTC. The rearrangement joins TRBV9 to TRBJ2-5, with TRBD2 as a possible D gene (6 bases). The germline CDR1 and CDR2 sequences are SGDLS and YYNGEE. The CDR3 length is 15 residues. V was clipped by 3 bases and J by 1 base, with 13 bases between them.

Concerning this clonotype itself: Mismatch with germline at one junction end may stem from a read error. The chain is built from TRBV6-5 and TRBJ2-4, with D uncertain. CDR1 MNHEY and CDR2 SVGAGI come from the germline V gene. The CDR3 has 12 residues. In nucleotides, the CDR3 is TGTGCCAGCGGATTCACCAAAGACATTCAGTACTTC. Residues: CASGFTKDIQYF.

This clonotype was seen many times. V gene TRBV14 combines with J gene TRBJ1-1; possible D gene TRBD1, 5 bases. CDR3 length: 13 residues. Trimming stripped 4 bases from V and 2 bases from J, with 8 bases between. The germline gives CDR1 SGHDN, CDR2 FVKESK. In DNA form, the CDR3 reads TGTGCCAGCAGCCGACAGATTAACACTGAAGCTTTCTTT. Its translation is CASSRQINTEAFF.

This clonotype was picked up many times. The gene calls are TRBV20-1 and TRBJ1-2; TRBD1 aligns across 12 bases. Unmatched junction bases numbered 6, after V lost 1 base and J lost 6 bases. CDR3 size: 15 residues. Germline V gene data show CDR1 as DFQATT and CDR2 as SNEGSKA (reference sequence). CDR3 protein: CSARGPGQGANGYTF. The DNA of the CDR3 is TGCAGTGCTAGAGGACCGGGACAGGGGGCGAATGGCTACACCTTC.

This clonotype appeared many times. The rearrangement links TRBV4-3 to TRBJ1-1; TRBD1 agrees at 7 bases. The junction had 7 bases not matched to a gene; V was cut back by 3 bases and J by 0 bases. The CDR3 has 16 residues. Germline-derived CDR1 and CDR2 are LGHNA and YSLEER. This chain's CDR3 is CASSHVTGTVNTEAFF. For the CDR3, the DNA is TGCGCCAGCAGCCATGTGACCGGGACAGTGAACACTGAAGCTTTCTTT.

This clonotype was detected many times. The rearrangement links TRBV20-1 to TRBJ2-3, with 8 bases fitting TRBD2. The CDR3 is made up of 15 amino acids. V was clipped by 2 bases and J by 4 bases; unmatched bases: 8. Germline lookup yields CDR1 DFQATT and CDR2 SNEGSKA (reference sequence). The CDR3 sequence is CSARSFSGDPDTQYF. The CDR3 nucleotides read TGCAGTGCTAGATCGTTTAGCGGGGACCCAGATACGCAGTATTTT.

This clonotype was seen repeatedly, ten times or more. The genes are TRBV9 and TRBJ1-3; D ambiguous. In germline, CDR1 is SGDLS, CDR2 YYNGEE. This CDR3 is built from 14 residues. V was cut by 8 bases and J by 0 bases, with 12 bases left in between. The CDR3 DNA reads TGTGCCAGTGGACGGGAACTCTCTGGAAACACCATATATTTT. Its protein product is CASGRELSGNTIYF. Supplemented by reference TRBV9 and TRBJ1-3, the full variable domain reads DSGVTQTPKHLITATGQRVTLRCSPRSGDLSVYWYQQSLDQGLQFLIQYYNGEERAKGNILERFSAQQFPDLHSELNLSSLELGDSALYFCASGRELSGNTIYFGEGSWLTVV.